These T cell receptor beta chains were read from a single sample in a study of cytomegalovirus exposure and HLA in healthy donors. Generated by immunoSEQ multiplex PCR, the TCRdb table keeps only in-frame clones and is missing some. The data hold 300,000 to 350,000 clones, with roughly 86% observed a single time. Input material: PBMCs. The receptors were sampled from a man aged 25-45 years in good health and CMV-seronegative. The CDR3 runs from the conserved cysteine through the conserved F or W. The D gene is left open where the match is weak. The size of a clone is reported for some rows only, either as once, few or many, or as a class for expanded clones.

d_gene | abundance | j_gene | v_gene | CDR3nt | CDR3aa
. | . | TRBJ2-7 | TRBV6-1 | TGTGCCAGCAGCCCTGTAGAAACCCACTACGAGCAGTACTTC | CASSPVETHYEQYF
. | . | TRBJ1-1 | TRBV2 | TGTGCCAGCAGCCGCGAATCCCCGGCTGAAGCTTTCTTT | CASSRESPAEAFF
. | . | TRBJ1-1 | TRBV18 | TGTGCCAGCTCACCGTCGGCAGGGCCGAACACTGAAGCTTTCTTT | CASSPSAGPNTEAFF
. | . | TRBJ2-2 | TRBV7-6 | TGTGCCAGCAGCTTAACTAGCCTCGCGAACACCGGGGAGCTGTTTTTT | CASSLTSLANTGELFF
TRBD1 | . | TRBJ2-5 | TRBV4-3 | TGCGCCAGCAGCCAAGATGGGGACAGGGGCGGTGACGCAGAGACCCAGTACTTC | CASSQDGDRGGDAETQYF
. | . | TRBJ2-7 | TRBV5-4 | TGTGCCAGCAGCTTGGCATACGTTACGGGGATACCTGACGAGCAGTACTTC | CASSLAYVTGIPDEQYF
. | . | TRBJ1-2 | TRBV7-2 | TGTGCCAGCAGCTTAGACCGGACAGCCTATGGCTACACCTTC | CASSLDRTAYGYTF
TRBD2 | . | TRBJ2-1 | TRBV4-1 | TGCGCCAGCAGCCCTAACGGCGGGACTAGCGGGGGGGCAAATGAGCAGTTCTTC | CASSPNGGTSGGANEQFF
. | once | TRBJ1-1 | TRBV13 | TGTGCCAGCAGCGCCCCCACATCCGGGACACTTTACATGAACACTGAAGCTTTCTTT | CASSAPTSGTLYMNTEAFF
. | once | TRBJ1-3 | TRBV18 | TGTGCCAGCTCGCTCCAGGACACCAACTCTGGAAACACCATATATTTT | CASSLQDTNSGNTIYF
. | . | TRBJ2-7 | TRBV6-8 | TGTGCCAGCAGTTACCCCGGGACAACCTACGAGCAGTACTTC | CASSYPGTTYEQYF
TRBD1 | . | TRBJ2-7 | TRBV6-1 | TGTGCCCACCAGCAGGAAACAGGGGGCTCCTACGAGCAGTACTTC | CAHQQETGGSYEQYF
. | . | TRBJ2-7 | TRBV7-6 | TGTGCCAGCAGCCCCTCGCAGAATGAATACGAGCAGTACTTC | CASSPSQNEYEQYF
. | . | TRBJ2-6 | TRBV7-9 | TGTGCCAGCAGCGCGGACAGAATTCGGGTTGGGGCCAACGTCCTGACTTTC | CASSADRIRVGANVLTF
TRBD1 | . | TRBJ2-1 | TRBV4-3 | TGCGCCAGCAGCCAAGATAAGACAGGGGTATGGGAGCAGTTCTTC | CASSQDKTGVWEQFF
. | . | TRBJ1-1 | TRBV5-6 | TGTGCCAGCACCCTGGGAGGGGCTGAAGCTTTCTTT | CASTLGGAEAFF
TRBD1 | once | TRBJ1-1 | TRBV7-9 | TGTGCCAGCAGCTCCGAGGACAGGGCGAACACTGAAGCTTTCTTT | CASSSEDRANTEAFF
TRBD1 | . | TRBJ2-1 | TRBV7-9 | TGTGCCAGCAGCCATCCGCAAGACGGGACAGGGGTAAGAAATGAGCAGTTCTTC | CASSHPQDGTGVRNEQFF
. | . | TRBJ2-7 | TRBV4-1 | TGCGCCAGCAGCCAAGTCCTGGACCAGGGGCACGAGCAGTACTTC | CASSQVLDQGHEQYF
. | . | TRBJ2-3 | TRBV30 | TGTGCCTGGAGTGCCCGGCAGGGCCCCAGAGATACGCAGTATTTT | CAWSARQGPRDTQYF
TRBD1 | . | TRBJ1-2 | TRBV18 | TGTGCCAGCTCCCCACAGGGGGCGAGGGGCTACACCTTC | CASSPQGARGYTF
TRBD1 | . | TRBJ2-7 | TRBV12-5 | TGTGCTAGTGGTTTGGTACTTAGGGGGCCCTACGAGCAGTACTTC | CASGLVLRGPYEQYF
. | . | TRBJ1-1 | TRBV4-1 | TGCGCCAGCAGCCAAGGCACGACAGCGGGGAACACTGAAGCTTTCTTT | CASSQGTTAGNTEAFF
TRBD2 | . | TRBJ2-2 | TRBV11-2 | TGTGCCAGCACCTGGACTAGCGGGGGAATGTCGAACACCGGGGAGCTGTTTTTT | CASTWTSGGMSNTGELFF
TRBD1 | . | TRBJ2-7 | TRBV14 | TGTGCCAGCAGCAATGCGACCGGGGACAGACGGTTTTTCGAGCAGTACTTC | CASSNATGDRRFFEQYF
TRBD1 | . | TRBJ1-2 | TRBV7-9 | TGTGCCAGCAGCGTGAGACAGGGGGGTTCTAACTATGGCTACACCTTC | CASSVRQGGSNYGYTF
. | . | TRBJ1-3 | TRBV7-9 | TGTGCCAGCAGCTTAGTTGCAGGTATCTCTGGAAACACCATATATTTT | CASSLVAGISGNTIYF
. | few | TRBJ2-7 | TRBV10-3 | TGTGCCACTATCGACATTAGCTCCTACGAGCAGTACTTC | CATIDISSYEQYF
TRBD2 | . | TRBJ2-2 | TRBV29-1 | TGCAGCGTTGTTCTAGCGGGGGGCGGCGGGGAGCTGTTTTTT | CSVVLAGGGGELFF
. | . | TRBJ1-2 | TRBV5-4 | TGTGCCAGCAGCTTGGAAAAGGGCGGCAGGGGCTATGGCTACACCTTC | CASSLEKGGRGYGYTF
. | . | TRBJ2-7 | TRBV27 | TGTGCCAGCAGTTTCCGGAGCTCCTACGAGCAGTACTTC | CASSFRSSYEQYF
. | . | TRBJ2-5 | TRBV5-1 | TGCGCCAGCAGCTTGGCCGCGGGCCAAGAGACCCAGTACTTC | CASSLAAGQETQYF
TRBD2 | . | TRBJ2-5 | TRBV5-1 | TGCGCCAGCAGTTTTGTTACTAGCGGCCAAGAGACCCAGTACTTC | CASSFVTSGQETQYF
TRBD1 | few | TRBJ2-7 | TRBV19 | TGTGCCAGTACTAAGGGGACAGGAGGAAACGAGCAGTACTTC | CASTKGTGGNEQYF
TRBD1 | . | TRBJ2-5 | TRBV6-5 | TGTGCCAGCAGTCGCTGGACAGGGGGACAAGAGACCCAGTACTTC | CASSRWTGGQETQYF